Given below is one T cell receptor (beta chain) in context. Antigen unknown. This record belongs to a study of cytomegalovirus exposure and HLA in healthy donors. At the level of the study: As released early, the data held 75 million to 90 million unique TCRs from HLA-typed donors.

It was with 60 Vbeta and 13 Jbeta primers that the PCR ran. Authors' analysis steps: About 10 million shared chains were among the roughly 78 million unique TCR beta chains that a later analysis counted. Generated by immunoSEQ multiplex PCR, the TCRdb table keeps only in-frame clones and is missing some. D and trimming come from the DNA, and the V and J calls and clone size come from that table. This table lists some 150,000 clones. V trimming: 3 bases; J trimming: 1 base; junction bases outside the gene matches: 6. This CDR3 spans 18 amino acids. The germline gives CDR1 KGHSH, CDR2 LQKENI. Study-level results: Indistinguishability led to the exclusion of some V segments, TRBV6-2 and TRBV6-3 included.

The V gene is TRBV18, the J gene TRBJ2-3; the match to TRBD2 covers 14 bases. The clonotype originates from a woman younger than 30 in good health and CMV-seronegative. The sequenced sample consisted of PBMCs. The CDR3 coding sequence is TGTGCCAGCTCACCCTCGGGACTAGCGGGAGTGGGCACAGATACGCAGTATTTT. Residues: CASSPSGLAGVGTDTQYF.